These T cell receptor beta chains were read from a single sample in a study of radiotherapy plus CTLA-4 blockade in lung cancer. Sequenced by immunoSEQ multiplex PCR; TCRdb stores in-frame clones only, minus some. The sample includes roughly 90,000 clones, around 90% of them seen just once. The material was peripheral blood, obtained from a patient treated with radiotherapy plus ipilimumab. The receptor source for this set is a human donor with non-small cell lung cancer that progressed on radiotherapy plus ipilimumab. Each CDR3 is given with its conserved first and last residue. The order of the fields is D gene, V gene, J gene, clone size, CDR3 DNA, CDR3 protein. The D gene is left open where the match is weak. Only some rows state a clone size, as once, few, many or a class for expanded clones.

>-|TRBV19|TRBJ2-6|-
TGTGCCAGTAGTATTGACCAGGGGACCGCTGGGGCCAACGTCCTGACTTTC
CASSIDQGTAGANVLTF
>TRBD1|TRBV5-1|TRBJ2-1|-
TGCGCCAGCAGCCCAGGACAGGGGGCCCCCTCCTACAATGAGCAGTTCTTC
CASSPGQGAPSYNEQFF
>TRBD1|TRBV19|TRBJ1-2|-
TGTGCCAGTAGTACACCCGGGACAGTCAACTATGGCTACACCTTC
CASSTPGTVNYGYTF
>-|TRBV11-3|TRBJ2-7|-
TGTGCCAGCAGACCAACTAGTAATGCCTACGAGCAGTACTTC
CASRPTSNAYEQYF
>TRBD2|TRBV30|TRBJ2-3|-
TGTGCCTGGAGCTTAGGGGCGGGGGGCACAGATACGCAGTATTTT
CAWSLGAGGTDTQYF
>TRBD1|TRBV29-1|TRBJ2-3|-
TGCAGCGTTGTGAGCAGGGGGCTTGACACAGATACGCAGTATTTT
CSVVSRGLDTDTQYF
>TRBD2|TRBV4-1|TRBJ2-7|-
TGCGCCAGCAGCCAAGATCTCAGTAGCGGGAGTGGGAACGAGCAGTACTTC
CASSQDLSSGSGNEQYF
>TRBD2|TRBV5-4|TRBJ2-5|-
TGTGCCAGCAGCCTCCGGACTAGCGGGCAAGAGACCCAGTACTTC
CASSLRTSGQETQYF
>-|TRBV4-2|TRBJ1-2|-
TGTGCCAGCAGCCAAGAATCGGGGGGCATACCATATGGCTACACCTTC
CASSQESGGIPYGYTF
>-|TRBV4-2|TRBJ1-4|-
TGTGCCAGCAGCCAAGGCGGCGGGGCGGATAATGAAAAACTGTTTTTT
CASSQGGGADNEKLFF
>TRBD2|TRBV29-1|TRBJ2-2|-
TGCAGCGCGCGCCAACTAGCGGCAAACACCGGGGAGCTGTTTTTT
CSARQLAANTGELFF
>TRBD1|TRBV6-5|TRBJ1-1|-
TGTGCCAGCAGCCGGACAGGGCGATTTAACACTGAAGCTTTCTTT
CASSRTGRFNTEAFF
>-|TRBV6-1|TRBJ2-1|-
TGTGCCAGCAAGGACAGTTACAATGAGCAGTTCTTC
CASKDSYNEQFF
>-|TRBV19|TRBJ2-7|once
TGTGCCAGTAGGGAGGATGTTACAGGGTCCTACGAGCAGTACTTC
CASREDVTGSYEQYF
>-|TRBV6-1|TRBJ1-5|-
TGTGCCAGCAGTGAGAATGGGGGGAATCAGCCCCAGCATTTT
CASSENGGNQPQHF
>-|TRBV5-1|TRBJ1-1|-
TGCGCCAGCAGTTCAGGGTACACTGAAGCTTTCTTT
CASSSGYTEAFF
>-|TRBV6-1|TRBJ2-5|-
TGTGCCAGCAGTGGGACGGTCCAAGAGACCCAGTACTTC
CASSGTVQETQYF
>-|TRBV7-3|TRBJ2-3|-
TGTGCCAGCAGCTTAGGACAGTCTATGACAGATACGCAGTATTTT
CASSLGQSMTDTQYF